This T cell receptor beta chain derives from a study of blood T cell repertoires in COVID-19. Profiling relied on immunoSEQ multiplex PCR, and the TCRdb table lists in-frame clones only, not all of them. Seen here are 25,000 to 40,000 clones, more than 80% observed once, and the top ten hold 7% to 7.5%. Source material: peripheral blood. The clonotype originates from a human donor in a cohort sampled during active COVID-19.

The CDR3 region has the DNA TGCGCCAGCAGTGACAGGACAGCCCATCAGCCCCAGCATTTT. Residues: CASSDRTAHQPQHF. The J gene is TRBJ1-5, the V gene TRBV10-2, with D possibly matching TRBD1 (6 bases). Germline CDR1 WSHSY, CDR2 SAAADI. V lost 3 bases and J 5 bases, leaving 11 bases between the germline ends. CDR3 length: 14 amino acids.